One and the same sample provided the 16 T cell receptor beta chains below, sequenced in a study of shared clonotypes between healthy human individuals. TCRdb's copy holds only in-frame clones and misses some; the assay was immunoSEQ multiplex PCR. This table has fewer than 2.5 million clones, 93% appearing once. Sequenced material: naive CD4+ T cells from PBMCs. Subset indicated: CD45RA+ positively selected. Receptor source: a young man in good health. Some clones in this sample may be carry-over from other donors' samples.

CDR3 DNA sequence: TGTGCTAGTGGTGCCTCCGGGACAGGGGGTGAGCAGTACTTC. It encodes CASGASGTGGEQYF. This chain joins TRBV12-5 and TRBJ2-7; TRBD1 agrees at 11 bases. Germline CDR1 is LGHNT and CDR2 is FRNRAP. The CDR3 totals 14 residues. The J segment lost 7 bases and the V segment lost 5 bases, leaving 7 bases of the junction unmatched.

This chain uses TRBV7-9 with TRBJ2-4; D uncertain. The V gene lost 6 bases and the J gene lost 2 bases, with 17 bases spanning the gap. CDR1 is SEHNR and CDR2 is FQNEAQ in the germline V gene (reference sequence). CDR3 size: 16 residues. This CDR3 is CASRMGPSDPKNIQYF. Written as DNA, the CDR3 is TGTGCCAGCAGGATGGGCCCCTCCGACCCCAAAAACATTCAGTACTTC.

This clone was detected once. V is TRBV28 and J is TRBJ1-3; D gene unclear. The CDR3 spans 15 residues. CDR1 and CDR2 from the germline V gene are MDHEN and SYDVKM. Trimming left V 2 bases short and J 0 bases short, with 8 bases between. The CDR3, as DNA: TGTGCCAGCAGTTTACTGCCGGCCTCTGGAAACACCATATATTTT. Its protein product is CASSLLPASGNTIYF.

With regard to this clone: Other DNA variants within this sample encode the same CDR3. This chain uses TRBV27 with TRBJ1-4; 8 bases fit TRBD1. Germline V lookup: CDR1 MNHEY, CDR2 SMNVEV (reference sequence). The CDR3 loop spans 14 amino acids. V was pared by 2 bases and J by 7 bases, with 3 bases of the junction left unmatched. This CDR3 is CASSLQGASEKLFF. The DNA for the CDR3 is TGTGCCAGCAGTTTACAGGGGGCCTCTGAAAAACTGTTTTTT.

The chain links TRBV5-1 to TRBJ2-2, with 11 bases matching TRBD1. The germline V gene encodes CDR1 SGHRS and CDR2 YFSETQ. This CDR3 spans 16 amino acids. The trim removed 1 base at V and 6 bases at J, leaving 5 bases unmatched. The CDR3: CASSLMGQGVPGELFF. DNA for the CDR3: TGCGCCAGCAGCTTGATGGGACAGGGGGTTCCCGGGGAGCTGTTTTTT.

V gene TRBV6-5 combines with J gene TRBJ1-2, with D possibly TRBD1 on 5 matching bases. This CDR3 comprises 15 residues. Trimming pared 6 bases from V and 0 bases from J, leaving 14 bases between. Germline CDR1 is MNHEY and CDR2 is SVGAGI. The CDR3 DNA reads as TGTGCCAGCAGCCCCCCTGGACAACCTAACTATGGCTACACCTTC. Its translation is CASSPPGQPNYGYTF.

Of note for this clone: An end of the junction differs from the germline gene, which may be a read error. This chain connects TRBV5-3 to TRBJ1-2; D gene unclear. TRBV5-3 is reported as an ORF; its role is uncertain. This CDR3 is built from 9 residues. CDR3: CARSLFSYF. In DNA form, the CDR3 reads TGTGCCAGAAGCTTGTTCAGCTACTTC.

V gene TRBV19 combines with J gene TRBJ1-3; D gene uncertain. The CDR3 runs to 14 residues. Trimming removed 4 bases from V and 2 bases from J, with 9 bases in between. From germline, CDR1 is LNHDA and CDR2 SQIVND (reference sequence). The CDR3 sequence: CASSKWPAGNTIYF. In nucleotides, the CDR3 is TGTGCCAGTAGTAAGTGGCCGGCTGGAAACACCATATATTTT.

As concerns this clone: This sample also contains other DNA sequences that code for the same CDR3. The chain combines TRBV25-1 with TRBJ2-2; D is uncertain. V was trimmed by 4 bases and J by 2 bases, leaving 2 bases between them. CDR3 length: 12 residues. Germline-derived CDR1 and CDR2 are MGHDK and SYGVNS. The CDR3 DNA reads TGTGCCAGCAGTGGCAACACCGGGGAGCTGTTTTTT. Its translation is CASSGNTGELFF.

This chain links TRBV5-1 with TRBJ2-1, with D possibly being TRBD1 (6 bases). This CDR3 has 16 amino acids. Germline-derived CDR1 and CDR2 are SGHRS and YFSETQ. V was cut by 4 bases and J by 11 bases, with 25 bases left in between. The CDR3 DNA sequence: TGCGCCAGCAGCAACGCTGAATATGGGGGCCCGAACAAGCAGTTCTTC. It is translated as CASSNAEYGGPNKQFF.

V and J are TRBV2 and TRBJ2-5; 8 nucleotides align to TRBD2. The J segment lost 6 bases and the V segment lost 6 bases, leaving 9 bases of the junction unmatched. The CDR3 sequence is 14 residues long. Germline CDR1 reads SNHLY; CDR2 reads FYNNEI. The CDR3 loop reads CASSKTGTSKTQYF. The CDR3 DNA reads as TGTGCCAGCAGCAAAACCGGGACTAGTAAGACCCAGTACTTC.

The chain uses TRBV7-2 and TRBJ1-4; D is ambiguous. Trimming took off 2 bases at V and 0 bases at J, with 10 bases between the two ends. Germline-derived CDR1 and CDR2 are SGHTA and FQGNSA. The CDR3 is 16 amino acids. CDR3 sequence reads: CASSLSRIATNEKLFF. The CDR3 nucleotides read TGTGCCAGCAGCTTAAGCAGGATTGCAACTAATGAAAAACTGTTTTTT.

The chain carries TRBV7-3 and TRBJ2-7; possible D gene TRBD2, 6 bases. This CDR3 has 13 amino acids. Trimming took off 2 bases at V and 4 bases at J, with 9 bases between the two ends. Germline CDR1 reads SGHTA; CDR2 reads FQGTGA. The CDR3 bases are TGTGCCAGCAGCTTACGGGGGAGGTACGAGCAGTACTTC. Translated: CASSLRGRYEQYF.

The genes are TRBV19 and TRBJ2-5; perhaps TRBD2 as D (5 bases). Germline CDR1 is LNHDA and CDR2 is SQIVND (reference sequence). The CDR3 extends over 16 amino acids. Deletions cut 6 bases from V and 9 bases from J, with 26 bases between. CDR3 nucleotide sequence: TGTGCCAGTAGGCCAACCGTCGCTGGGTCGGGGAGACCCCAGTACTTC. Its protein product is CASRPTVAGSGRPQYF.

This clone was detected once. CDR3 in DNA: TGTGCCAGCAGTTTACTCCCAGGGGGAGGTGGGCACACCGGGGAGCTGTTTTTT. This encodes CASSLLPGGGGHTGELFF. The chain is built from TRBV27 and TRBJ2-2, with D perhaps matching TRBD1 (7 bases). CDR1 MNHEY and CDR2 SMNVEV come from the germline V gene (reference sequence). The CDR3 runs 18 residues. V gave up 2 bases and J gave up 3 bases, with 19 bases separating them.

The chain has TRBV28 and TRBJ2-7; perhaps TRBD2 as D (6 bases). CDR3 size: 17 residues. Trimming stripped 5 bases from V and 0 bases from J, with 20 bases between. Germline V gene lookup returns CDR1 MDHEN and CDR2 SYDVKM. In nucleotides, the CDR3 is TGTGCCAGCAGTCCCCGGAGAGGCCTGCGGGACTCCTACGAGCAGTACTTC. Translation gives CASSPRRGLRDSYEQYF.